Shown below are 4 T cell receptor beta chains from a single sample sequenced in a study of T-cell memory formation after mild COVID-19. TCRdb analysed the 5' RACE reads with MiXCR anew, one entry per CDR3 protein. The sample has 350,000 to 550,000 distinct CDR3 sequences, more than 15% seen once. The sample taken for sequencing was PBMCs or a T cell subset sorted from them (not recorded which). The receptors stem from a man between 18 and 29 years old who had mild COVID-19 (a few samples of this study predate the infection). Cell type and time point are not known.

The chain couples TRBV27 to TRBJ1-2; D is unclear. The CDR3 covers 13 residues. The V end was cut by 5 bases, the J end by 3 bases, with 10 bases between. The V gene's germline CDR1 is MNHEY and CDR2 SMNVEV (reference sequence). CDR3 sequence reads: CASSGLLDYGYTF. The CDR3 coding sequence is TGTGCCAGCAGTGGCCTCCTCGACTATGGCTACACCTTC.

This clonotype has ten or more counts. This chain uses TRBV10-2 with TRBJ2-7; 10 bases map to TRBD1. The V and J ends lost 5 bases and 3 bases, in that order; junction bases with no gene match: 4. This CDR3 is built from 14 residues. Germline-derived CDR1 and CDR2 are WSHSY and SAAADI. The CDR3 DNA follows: TGCGCCAGCAGTATCCGGGACAGGGGCTACGAGCAGTACTTC. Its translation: CASSIRDRGYEQYF.

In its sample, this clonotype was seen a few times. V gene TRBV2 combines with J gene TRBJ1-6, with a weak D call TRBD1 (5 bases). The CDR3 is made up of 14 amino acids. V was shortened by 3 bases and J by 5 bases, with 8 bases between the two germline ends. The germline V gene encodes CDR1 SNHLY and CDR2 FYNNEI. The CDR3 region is CASSDDRDNSPLHF. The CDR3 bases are TGTGCCAGCAGTGATGACAGAGATAATTCACCCCTCCACTTT.

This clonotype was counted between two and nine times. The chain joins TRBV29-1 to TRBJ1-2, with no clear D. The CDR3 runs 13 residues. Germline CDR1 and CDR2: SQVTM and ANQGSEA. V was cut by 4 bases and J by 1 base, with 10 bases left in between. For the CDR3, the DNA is TGCAGCGTTGTTGGGGTCCTTAACTATGGCTACACCTTC. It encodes CSVVGVLNYGYTF.